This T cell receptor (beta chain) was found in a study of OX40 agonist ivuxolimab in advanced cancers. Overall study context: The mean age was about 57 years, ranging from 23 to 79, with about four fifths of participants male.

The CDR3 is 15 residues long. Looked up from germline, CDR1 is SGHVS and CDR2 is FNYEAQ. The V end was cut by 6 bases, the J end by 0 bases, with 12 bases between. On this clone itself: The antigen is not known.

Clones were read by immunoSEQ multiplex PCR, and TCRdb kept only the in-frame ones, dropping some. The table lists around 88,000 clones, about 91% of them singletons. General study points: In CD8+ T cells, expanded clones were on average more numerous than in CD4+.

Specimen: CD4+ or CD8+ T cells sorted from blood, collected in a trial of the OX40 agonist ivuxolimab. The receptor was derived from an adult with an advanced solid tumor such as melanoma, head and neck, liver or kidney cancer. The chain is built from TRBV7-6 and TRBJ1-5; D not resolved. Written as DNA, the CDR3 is TGTGCCAGCAGAGGGTACATCTATAGCAATCAGCCCCAGCATTTT. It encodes CASRGYIYSNQPQHF.